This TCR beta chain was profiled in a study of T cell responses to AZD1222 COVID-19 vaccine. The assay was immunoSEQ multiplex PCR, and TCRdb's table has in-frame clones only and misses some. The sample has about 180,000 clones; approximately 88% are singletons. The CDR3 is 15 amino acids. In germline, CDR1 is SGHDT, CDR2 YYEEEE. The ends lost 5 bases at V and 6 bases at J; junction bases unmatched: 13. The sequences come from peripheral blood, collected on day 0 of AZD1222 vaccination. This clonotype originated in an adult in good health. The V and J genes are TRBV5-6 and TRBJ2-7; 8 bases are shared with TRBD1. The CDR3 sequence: CASRPGGAGPGEQYF. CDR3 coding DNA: TGTGCCAGCAGACCAGGGGGCGCGGGGCCAGGCGAGCAGTACTTC.